This TCR beta chain was sequenced in a study of identical twins. The V gene's germline CDR1 is MRHNA and CDR2 SNTAGT. V lost 9 bases and J lost 0, with 20 bases in between. This CDR3 has 16 amino acids. TCRdb independently ran MiXCR on the 5' RACE reads; one entry per CDR3 protein. The sample lists a few hundred thousand distinct CDR3 sequences, 8.5% to 10% occurring once. The sequencing sample was made of naive T cells sorted from blood. The V gene is TRBV6-4, the J gene TRBJ1-1; D is uncertain. This clonotype was obtained from a woman in her forties or fifties in good health. Written as DNA, the CDR3 is TGTGCCAGACCCCGGTTTTTAGCCGGAATGAACACTGAAGCTTTCTTT. Protein sequence: CARPRFLAGMNTEAFF.